This is a list of T cell receptor beta chains from one sample in a study of shared T cell receptors in the human thymus. Generated by immunoSEQ multiplex PCR, the TCRdb table keeps only in-frame clones and is missing some. Among hundreds of thousands of clones, approximately 87% were seen once, and the ten largest hold approximately 0.0097%. These data also formed part of another study, on human thymus T cells.

Material for sequencing was thymocytes. These receptors were collected from a boy under two years old with a congenital heart defect. CDR3s include the opening cysteine and the closing phenylalanine or tryptophan. D genes are given only for firm matches. Rows give clone size only sometimes, using once, few, many, or a class for an expanded clone.

J gene | D gene | clone size | V gene | CDR3 protein | CDR3 DNA
TRBJ1-5 | TRBD1 | . | TRBV5-6 | CASSFWQGDSNQPQHF | TGTGCCAGCAGCTTTTGGCAGGGGGATAGCAATCAGCCCCAGCATTTT
TRBJ2-1 | . | . | TRBV11-3 | CASSFQGGDNEQFF | TGTGCCAGCAGCTTCCAGGGGGGAGACAATGAGCAGTTCTTC
TRBJ2-2 | . | . | TRBV7-6 | CASSREQITGELFF | TGTGCCAGCAGCCGAGAACAGATTACCGGGGAGCTGTTTTTT
TRBJ1-1 | TRBD1 | . | TRBV5-6 | CASSPGTGGMWTEAFF | TGTGCCAGCAGCCCGGGGACAGGGGGCATGTGGACTGAAGCTTTCTTT
TRBJ2-7 | . | once | TRBV4-3 | CASSQGSGISYEQYF | TGCGCCAGCAGCCAAGGTTCGGGGATCTCCTACGAGCAGTACTTC
TRBJ1-6 | TRBD1 | . | TRBV5-4 | CASSSRQGTDSPLHF | TGTGCCAGCAGCTCCCGACAGGGGACGGATTCACCCCTCCACTTT
TRBJ2-7 | . | . | TRBV5-1 | CASRRLSGVTYEQYF | TGCGCCAGCAGGCGGCTGTCAGGGGTAACCTACGAGCAGTACTTC
TRBJ1-2 | . | . | TRBV28 | CASSFPSRGRGYTF | TGTGCCAGCAGTTTTCCCTCCCGAGGGCGAGGCTACACCTTC
TRBJ1-5 | . | . | TRBV2 | CASSVTGMNQPQHF | TGTGCCAGCAGTGTAACAGGGATGAATCAGCCCCAGCATTTT
TRBJ2-5 | TRBD2 | . | TRBV27 | CASSPKTSLRGETQYF | TGTGCCAGCAGCCCAAAGACTAGCCTCCGTGGGGAGACCCAGTACTTC
TRBJ2-7 | TRBD2 | . | TRBV19 | CASSAGGLLSYEQYF | TGTGCCAGTAGTGCGGGGGGGCTCCTCTCCTACGAGCAGTACTTC
TRBJ1-4 | TRBD1 | . | TRBV6-5 | CASSPRQGGDEKLFF | TGTGCCAGCAGTCCCCGACAGGGTGGGGATGAAAAACTGTTTTTT
TRBJ2-1 | TRBD2 | . | TRBV11-1 | CASSVWGGPYNEQFF | TGTGCCAGCAGCGTATGGGGGGGACCCTACAATGAGCAGTTCTTC
TRBJ1-1 | . | . | TRBV9 | CASSVERQGSTEAFF | TGTGCCAGCAGCGTAGAAAGGCAGGGTAGCACTGAAGCTTTCTTT
TRBJ1-2 | . | once | TRBV6-6 | CASSYAGREHYGYTF | TGTGCCAGCAGTTACGCAGGGAGGGAGCACTATGGCTACACCTTC
TRBJ1-5 | TRBD1 | . | TRBV4-3 | CASSQDLRGHNQPQHF | TGCGCCAGCAGCCAAGATCTAAGGGGGCATAATCAGCCCCAGCATTTT
TRBJ1-1 | . | . | TRBV5-8 | CASSFRRLKAFF | TGTGCCAGCAGCTTCAGGAGGCTGAAAGCTTTCTTT
TRBJ1-4 | TRBD1 | . | TRBV6-5 | CASSKDRATNEKLFF | TGTGCCAGCAGTAAAGACAGGGCAACTAATGAAAAACTGTTTTTT
TRBJ2-3 | . | . | TRBV6-1 | CAAARAGGTDTQYF | TGTGCCGCGGCTAGGGCAGGGGGGACAGATACGCAGTATTTT
TRBJ1-1 | . | . | TRBV12-5 | CASGLRPGNTEAFF | TGTGCTAGTGGTTTGAGGCCGGGGAACACTGAAGCTTTCTTT
TRBJ1-3 | . | . | TRBV6-5 | CASSYSGGRSGNTIYF | TGTGCCAGCAGTTACTCCGGGGGGCGTTCTGGAAACACCATATATTTT
TRBJ1-2 | . | . | TRBV27 | CASSLNAGAGFYGYTF | TGTGCCAGCAGTTTGAATGCGGGGGCTGGTTTTTATGGCTACACCTTC
TRBJ2-1 | TRBD2 | . | TRBV27 | CASRLRTRGTSGRDNLSYNEQFF | TGTGCCAGCAGGCTCCGGACCCGAGGGACTAGCGGGAGGGACAACCTTTCCTACAATGAGCAGTTCTTC
TRBJ2-2 | . | . | TRBV19 | CASTRVRSGELFF | TGTGCCAGTACCAGGGTTAGGTCCGGGGAGCTGTTTTTT
TRBJ2-7 | . | . | TRBV5-6 | CASSLQQGTYEQYF | TGTGCCAGCAGCCTGCAACAGGGAACCTACGAGCAGTACTTC
TRBJ2-7 | . | . | TRBV25-1 | CASSEDTLGRGQYF | TGTGCCAGCAGTGAAGACACCCTGGGTCGGGGGCAGTACTTC
TRBJ2-2 | TRBD1 | . | TRBV5-6 | CASSLWDSDANTGELFF | TGTGCCAGCAGCTTGTGGGACAGTGATGCGAACACCGGGGAGCTGTTTTTT
TRBJ2-2 | . | . | TRBV11-3 | CASSLGSLDPDTGELFF | TGTGCCAGCAGCTTGGGTTCACTAGATCCGGACACCGGGGAGCTGTTTTTT
TRBJ2-7 | . | once | TRBV11-2 | CASSLDHERTGSYEQYF | TGTGCCAGCAGCTTAGATCACGAACGAACAGGGTCCTACGAGCAGTACTTC
TRBJ2-1 | TRBD1 | . | TRBV6-5 | CASSYRGTGEFF | TGTGCCAGCAGTTATCGCGGGACAGGGGAGTTCTTC
TRBJ2-6 | TRBD1 | . | TRBV28 | CASSSTGATSSGANVLTF | TGTGCCAGCAGTTCGACAGGGGCTACTAGCTCTGGGGCCAACGTCCTGACTTTC
TRBJ1-2 | TRBD1 | . | TRBV5-1 | CASSFNPTGGYGYTF | TGCGCCAGCAGCTTCAACCCGACAGGGGGCTATGGCTACACCTTC
TRBJ1-2 | . | . | TRBV27 | CASSLTETPVGGYTF | TGTGCCAGCAGTCTGACAGAAACTCCGGTGGGGGGCTACACCTTC
TRBJ2-5 | . | . | TRBV27 | CASSSHRQHLQETQYF | TGTGCCAGCAGTTCCCACAGACAGCACCTTCAAGAGACCCAGTACTTC
TRBJ1-1 | TRBD1 | few | TRBV11-2 | CASSRQTGPTEAFF | TGTGCCAGCAGCCGTCAGACAGGGCCCACTGAAGCTTTCTTT
TRBJ1-5 | . | . | TRBV5-6 | CASSTGQTNQPQHF | TGTGCCAGCAGCACCGGACAGACAAATCAGCCCCAGCATTTT
TRBJ2-3 | TRBD2 | . | TRBV7-2 | CASSLGRLARSDTQYF | TGTGCCAGCAGCTTAGGCAGACTAGCAAGATCAGATACGCAGTATTTT
TRBJ2-3 | . | . | TRBV28 | CASSPWGPEDTQYF | TGTGCCAGCAGTCCGTGGGGGCCGGAAGATACGCAGTATTTT
TRBJ1-2 | . | . | TRBV4-3 | CASSQGWGRQAPTINYGYTF | TGCGCCAGCAGCCAAGGTTGGGGCCGACAGGCGCCAACTATAAACTATGGCTACACCTTC
TRBJ1-6 | TRBD1 | once | TRBV14 | CASSPPGQGLSPLHF | TGTGCCAGCAGCCCACCGGGACAGGGCTTATCACCCCTCCACTTT
TRBJ2-7 | TRBD1 | . | TRBV5-1 | CASSGSGQGAYEQYF | TGCGCCAGCAGCGGTTCGGGACAGGGGGCTTACGAGCAGTACTTC
TRBJ2-1 | TRBD2 | . | TRBV28 | CASSLRLAGGSYYNEQFF | TGTGCCAGCAGTTTACGTCTAGCGGGGGGCTCGTACTACAATGAGCAGTTCTTC
TRBJ2-1 | TRBD2 | . | TRBV19 | CASSIGSSGLEVFF | TGTGCCAGTAGTATTGGCAGTAGCGGGTTAGAAGTGTTCTTC